This T cell receptor beta chain was found in a study of cytotoxic CD8 clonotypes in ibrutinib-treated CLL. Points from the study as a whole: Exceeding age-matched healthy donors, baseline clonality also tracked the counts of circulating CD8+ T cells. Having risen at ibrutinib response, clonality had fallen back toward baseline by progression.

Regarding this clone: The target antigen is unknown.

Using immunoSEQ multiplex PCR, the repertoire was profiled, and TCRdb retains in-frame clones only, with some absent. In the table there are around 330,000 clones, about 61% of which are singletons. CDR3 length equals 14 residues. Germline loops: CDR1 SGHRS, CDR2 YFSETQ. V shed 2 bases and J shed 6 bases, with 11 bases lying between them. The source of this sequence is a human donor with chronic lymphocytic leukemia. The chain joins TRBV5-1 to TRBJ1-4; unclear D gene. The sample was PBMCs, taken after 36 months of ibrutinib treatment. The CDR3 here is CASSLGLGYEKLFF. The CDR3 DNA reads as TGCGCCAGCAGCTTAGGGTTGGGGTATGAAAAACTGTTTTTT.